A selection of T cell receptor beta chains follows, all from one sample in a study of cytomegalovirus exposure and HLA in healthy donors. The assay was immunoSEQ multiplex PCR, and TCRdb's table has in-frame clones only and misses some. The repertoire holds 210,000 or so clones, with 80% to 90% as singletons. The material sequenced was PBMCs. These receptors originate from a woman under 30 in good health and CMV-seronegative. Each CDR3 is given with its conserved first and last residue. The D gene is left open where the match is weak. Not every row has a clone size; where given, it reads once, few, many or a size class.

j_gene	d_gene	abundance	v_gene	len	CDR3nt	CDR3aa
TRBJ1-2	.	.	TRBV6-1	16	TGTGCCAGCAGTGAAGCTGGAATGATGGGCCTATATGGCTACACCTTC	CASSEAGMMGLYGYTF
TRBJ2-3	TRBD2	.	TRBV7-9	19	TGTGCCAGCAGCTTGGGACTATCCGCCCAACATACTAGCACAGATACGCAGTATTTT	CASSLGLSAQHTSTDTQYF
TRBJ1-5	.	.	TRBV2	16	TGTGCCAGCAGTGAACTGTCGCCCAGGTCCAATCAGCCCCAGCATTTT	CASSELSPRSNQPQHF
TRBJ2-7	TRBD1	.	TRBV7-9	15	TGTGCCAGCAGCCCCCGGGGGACAGGGTCGTTCGAGCAGTACTTC	CASSPRGTGSFEQYF
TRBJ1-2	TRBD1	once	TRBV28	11	TGTGCCAGCAGTTGGACAGGTGGCTACACCTTC	CASSWTGGYTF
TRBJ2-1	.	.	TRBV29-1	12	TGCAGCGTTGACAGGGCCTACAATGAGCAGTTCTTC	CSVDRAYNEQFF
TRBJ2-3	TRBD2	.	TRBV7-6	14	TGTGCCAGCAGCTTAGGTAGCGGGGCCGATACGCAGTATTTT	CASSLGSGADTQYF
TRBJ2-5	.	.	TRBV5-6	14	TGTGCCAGCAGCGCCGGCTCCTGGAGGGAGACCCAGTACTTC	CASSAGSWRETQYF
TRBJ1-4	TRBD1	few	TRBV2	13	TGTGCCAGCAGTGGGATACAGGGGGAAAAACTGTTTTTT	CASSGIQGEKLFF
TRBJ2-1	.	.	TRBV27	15	TGTGCCAGCAGTTTATCGGACTACCCTACTGATGAGCAGTTCTTC	CASSLSDYPTDEQFF
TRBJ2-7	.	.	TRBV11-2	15	TGTGCCAGCAGCTTAGACCCCAGGGTTTGGTACGAGCAGTACTTC	CASSLDPRVWYEQYF
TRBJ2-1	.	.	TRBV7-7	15	TGTGCTAGCAGCTTATCAAGCGCCCTATACAATGAGCAGTTCTTC	CASSLSSALYNEQFF
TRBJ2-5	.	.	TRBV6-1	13	TGTGCCAGCAGTGAAACGGGAGTTGAGACCCAGTACTTC	CASSETGVETQYF
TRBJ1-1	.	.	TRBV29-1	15	TGCAGCGTTGACGAGAATGGGCAGGCCAACACTGAAGCTTTCTTT	CSVDENGQANTEAFF
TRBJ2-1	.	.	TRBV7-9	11	TGTGCCAGCAGTGCGGGGAATGAGCAGTTCTTC	CASSAGNEQFF
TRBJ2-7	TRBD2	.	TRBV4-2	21	TGTGCCAGCAGCCAAGAAGCAGTACGGCTAGCGGGAAGGGAAAGCTCCTACGAGCAGTACTTC	CASSQEAVRLAGRESSYEQYF
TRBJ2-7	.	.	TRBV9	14	TGTGCCAGCAGCGTAGGCGGGGAGCGCTACGAGCAGTACTTC	CASSVGGERYEQYF
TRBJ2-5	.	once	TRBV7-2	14	TGTGCCAGCAGCGATTTCGGGGGTCAAGAGACCCAGTACTTC	CASSDFGGQETQYF
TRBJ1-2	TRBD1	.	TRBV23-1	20	TGCGCCAGCAGCGATTCCGGGACAGGCCGCCAGCTGGAGTCTCCTTATGGCTACACCTTC	CASSDSGTGRQLESPYGYTF
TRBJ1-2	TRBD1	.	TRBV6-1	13	TGTGCCAGCATCGGGACAGGGAACTATGGCTACACCTTC	CASIGTGNYGYTF
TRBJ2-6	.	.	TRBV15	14	TGTGCCACCAGCACCGCGATCGGGGCCAACGTCCTGACTTTC	CATSTAIGANVLTF
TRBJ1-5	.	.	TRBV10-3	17	TGTGCCATCAGTGATAGAGGATTTGGATCGAGCAATCAGCCCCAGCATTTT	CAISDRGFGSSNQPQHF
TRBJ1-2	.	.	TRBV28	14	TGTGCCAGCAGTTCGAGGATCCGGGGGGTTATCTACACCTTC	CASSSRIRGVIYTF
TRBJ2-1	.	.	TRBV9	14	TGTGCCAGCAGCGTAGTTTCAGGGGCCAATGAGCAGTTCTTC	CASSVVSGANEQFF
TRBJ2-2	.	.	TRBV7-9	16	TGTGCCAGCAGCTTAGCGCAGGCCGCGAACACCGGGGAGCTGTTTTTT	CASSLAQAANTGELFF
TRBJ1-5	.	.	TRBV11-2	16	TGTGCCAGCAGCTTGGGCTTGGGGGCAGGTGGTCAGCCCCAGCATTTT	CASSLGLGAGGQPQHF
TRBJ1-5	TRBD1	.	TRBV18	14	TGTGCCAGCTCACCACCGGACAGGGCCCAGCCCCAGCATTTT	CASSPPDRAQPQHF
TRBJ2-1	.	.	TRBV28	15	TGTGCCAGCAGCCCACCCGGGGAAACCTACAATGAGCAGTTCTTC	CASSPPGETYNEQFF
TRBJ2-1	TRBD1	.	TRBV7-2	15	TGTGCCAGCAGCCCGCGACAGGGTGGGGTCAATGAGCAGTTCTTC	CASSPRQGGVNEQFF
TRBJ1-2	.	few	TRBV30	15	TGTGCCTGGAGAGGTTATAGGTCTGACAGCTATGGCTACACCTTC	CAWRGYRSDSYGYTF
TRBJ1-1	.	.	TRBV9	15	TGTGCCAGCAGCGAGGCAGGACTGTCGAACACTGAAGCTTTCTTT	CASSEAGLSNTEAFF
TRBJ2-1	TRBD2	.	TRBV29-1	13	TGCAGCCACGGCGGGAGCTCCTACAATGAGCAGTTCTTC	CSHGGSSYNEQFF
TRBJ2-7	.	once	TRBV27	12	TGTGCCAGCAGTTCTGGAGAACGCGAGCAGTACTTC	CASSSGEREQYF
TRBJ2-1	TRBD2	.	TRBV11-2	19	TGTGCCAGCAGCTTAAAACTAGCGGGGGTCGATTGGTCCTACAATGAGCAGTTCTTC	CASSLKLAGVDWSYNEQFF
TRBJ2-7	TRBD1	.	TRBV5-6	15	TGTGCCAGCAACCAGGGCGGACAGGGAATCTACGAGCAGTACTTC	CASNQGGQGIYEQYF
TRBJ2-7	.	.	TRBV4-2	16	TGTGCCAGCAGCCAAGCCCCTAGCAAGAGCTCCTACGAGCAGTACTTC	CASSQAPSKSSYEQYF
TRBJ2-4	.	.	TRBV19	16	TGTGCCAGTAGTAAGACAGTGATAATAGCCAAAAACATTCAGTACTTC	CASSKTVIIAKNIQYF
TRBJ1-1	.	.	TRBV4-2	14	TGTGCCAGCAGCTTAAGAGTTATGAACACTGAAGCTTTCTTT	CASSLRVMNTEAFF
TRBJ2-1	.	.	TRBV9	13	TGTGCCAGCAGCGCTAGCGTCTACAATGAGCAGTTCTTC	CASSASVYNEQFF
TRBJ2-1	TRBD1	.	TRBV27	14	TGTGCCAGCAGCAGGACAGGGGGAAACAATGAGCAGTTCTTC	CASSRTGGNNEQFF
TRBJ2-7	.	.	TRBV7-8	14	TGTGCCAGCAGCATCGGTTTCTCGGGTGACGAGCAGTACTTC	CASSIGFSGDEQYF
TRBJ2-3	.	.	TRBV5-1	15	TGCGCCACACAAGTGGGGCAGGGCTACAGAGATACGCAGTATTTT	CATQVGQGYRDTQYF
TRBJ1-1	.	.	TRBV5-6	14	TGTGCCAGCAGCTTCCTGAGCCAGGGAACTGAAGCTTTCTTT	CASSFLSQGTEAFF
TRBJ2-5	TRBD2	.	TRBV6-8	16	TGTGCCAGCAAGGCCTCTAGCGGGAGGGGTGGAGAGACCCAGTACTTC	CASKASSGRGGETQYF
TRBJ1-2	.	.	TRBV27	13	TGTGCCAGCAGGCCCGGACACCCCTATGGCTACACCTTC	CASRPGHPYGYTF
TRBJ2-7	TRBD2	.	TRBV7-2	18	TGTGCCAGCAGCCGCATCGGTCCGACTAGCGGGACCTCCTACGAGCAGTACTTC	CASSRIGPTSGTSYEQYF
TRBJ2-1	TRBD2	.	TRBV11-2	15	TGTGCCAGCAGCTTAGACCCCGGGACTAGCAATGAGCAGTTCTTC	CASSLDPGTSNEQFF
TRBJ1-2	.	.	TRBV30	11	TGTGCCTGGAAATTCAGCTATGGCTACACCTTC	CAWKFSYGYTF
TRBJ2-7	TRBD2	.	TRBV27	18	TGTGCCAGCAGCTTGGGGACTAGCGGCCCGGACCTAAGATACGAGCAGTACTTC	CASSLGTSGPDLRYEQYF
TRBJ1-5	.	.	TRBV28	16	TGTGCCAGCAGTTTATTTGGCCGACAAACGAATCAGCCCCAGCATTTT	CASSLFGRQTNQPQHF
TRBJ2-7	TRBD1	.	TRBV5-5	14	TGTGCCAGCAGCTCGGGACAGGGAACCTACGAGCAGTACTTC	CASSSGQGTYEQYF
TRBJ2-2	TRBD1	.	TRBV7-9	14	TGTGCCAGCAAAACAGGGGTGAACACCGGGGAGCTGTTTTTT	CASKTGVNTGELFF
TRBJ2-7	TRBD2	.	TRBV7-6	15	TGTGCCAGCAGCTTAGGGGGACTAGCGGGAGGCGAGCAGTACTTC	CASSLGGLAGGEQYF
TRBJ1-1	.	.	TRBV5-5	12	TGTGCCAGCAGCCCGGTCTTTGGTGAAGCTTTCTTT	CASSPVFGEAFF
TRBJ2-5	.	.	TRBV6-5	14	TGTGCCAGCAGTTACTCGACCGGGAGAGAGACCCAGTACTTC	CASSYSTGRETQYF